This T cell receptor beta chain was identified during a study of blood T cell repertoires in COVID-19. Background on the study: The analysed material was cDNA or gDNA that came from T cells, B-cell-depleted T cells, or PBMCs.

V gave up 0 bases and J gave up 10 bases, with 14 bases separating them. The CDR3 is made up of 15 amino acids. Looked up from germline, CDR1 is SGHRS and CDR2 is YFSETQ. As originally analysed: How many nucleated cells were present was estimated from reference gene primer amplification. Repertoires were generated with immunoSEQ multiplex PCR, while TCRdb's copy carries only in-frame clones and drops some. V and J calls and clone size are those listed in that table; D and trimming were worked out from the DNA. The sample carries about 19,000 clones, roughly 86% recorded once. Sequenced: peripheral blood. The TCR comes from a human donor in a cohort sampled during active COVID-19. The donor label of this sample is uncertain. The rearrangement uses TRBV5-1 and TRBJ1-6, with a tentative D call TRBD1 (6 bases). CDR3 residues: CASSLARAGESPLHF. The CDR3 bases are TGCGCCAGCAGCTTGGCGAGGGCAGGGGAATCACCCCTCCACTTT.